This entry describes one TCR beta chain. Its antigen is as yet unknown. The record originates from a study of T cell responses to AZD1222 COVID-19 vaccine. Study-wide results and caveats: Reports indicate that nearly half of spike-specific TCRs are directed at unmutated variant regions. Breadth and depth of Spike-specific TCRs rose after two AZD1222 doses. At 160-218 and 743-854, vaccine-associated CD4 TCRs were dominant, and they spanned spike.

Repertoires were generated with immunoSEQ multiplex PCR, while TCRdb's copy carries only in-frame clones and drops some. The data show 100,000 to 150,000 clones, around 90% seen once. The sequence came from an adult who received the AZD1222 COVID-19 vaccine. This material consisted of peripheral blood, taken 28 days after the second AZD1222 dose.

CDR3 protein: CASSLDLPAGVGNEQFF. The DNA of the CDR3 is TGTGCCAGCAGCTTAGATCTCCCAGCGGGAGTAGGTAATGAGCAGTTCTTC. The chain has TRBV11-2 and TRBJ2-1; TRBD2 matches at 8 bases. Trimming at V came to 0 bases and at J to 7 bases, leaving 11 bases not matched to a gene. From germline, CDR1 is SGHAT and CDR2 FQNNGV. The CDR3 spans 17 residues.